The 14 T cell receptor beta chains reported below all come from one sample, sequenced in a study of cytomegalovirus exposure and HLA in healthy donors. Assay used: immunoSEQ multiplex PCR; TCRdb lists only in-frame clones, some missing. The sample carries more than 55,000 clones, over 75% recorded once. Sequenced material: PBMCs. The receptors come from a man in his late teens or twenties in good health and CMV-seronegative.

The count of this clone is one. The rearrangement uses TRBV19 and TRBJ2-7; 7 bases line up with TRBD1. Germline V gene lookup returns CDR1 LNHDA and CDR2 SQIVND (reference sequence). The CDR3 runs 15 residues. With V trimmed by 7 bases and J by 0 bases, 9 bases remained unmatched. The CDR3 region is CASKGKEGASYEQYF. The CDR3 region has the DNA TGTGCCAGTAAAGGCAAAGAGGGGGCCTCCTACGAGCAGTACTTC. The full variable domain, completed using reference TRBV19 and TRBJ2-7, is DGGITQSPKYLFRKEGQNVTLSCEQNLNHDAMYWYRQDPGQGLRLIYYSQIVNDFQKGDIAEGYSVSREKKESFPLTVTSAQKNPTAFYLCASKGKEGASYEQYFGPGTRLTVT.

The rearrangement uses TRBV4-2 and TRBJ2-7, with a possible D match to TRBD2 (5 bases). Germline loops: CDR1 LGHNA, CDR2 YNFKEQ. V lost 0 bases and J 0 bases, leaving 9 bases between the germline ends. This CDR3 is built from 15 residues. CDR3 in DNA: TGTGCCAGCAGCCAAGATCTGGGGAGCTCCTACGAGCAGTACTTC. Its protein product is CASSQDLGSSYEQYF.

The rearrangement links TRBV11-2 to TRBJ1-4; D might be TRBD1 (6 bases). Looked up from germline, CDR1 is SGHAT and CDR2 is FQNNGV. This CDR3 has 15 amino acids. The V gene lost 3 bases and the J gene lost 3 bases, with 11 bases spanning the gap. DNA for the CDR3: TGTGCCAGCAGCTTCTACAGGGAAGCTAATGAAAAACTGTTTTTT. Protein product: CASSFYREANEKLFF.

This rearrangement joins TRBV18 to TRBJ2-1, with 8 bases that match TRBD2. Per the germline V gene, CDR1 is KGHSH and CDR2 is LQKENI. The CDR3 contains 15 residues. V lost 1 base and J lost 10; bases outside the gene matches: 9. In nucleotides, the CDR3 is TGTGCCAGCTCACCACGATCGGGAGGGCCCGGGGAGCAGTTCTTC. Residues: CASSPRSGGPGEQFF.

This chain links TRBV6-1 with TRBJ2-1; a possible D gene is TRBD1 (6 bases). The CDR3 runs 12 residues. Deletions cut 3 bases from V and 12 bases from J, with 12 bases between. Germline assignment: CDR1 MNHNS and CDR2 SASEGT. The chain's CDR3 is CASSDPGTRQFF. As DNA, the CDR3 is TGTGCCAGCAGTGATCCGGGGACAAGGCAGTTCTTC.

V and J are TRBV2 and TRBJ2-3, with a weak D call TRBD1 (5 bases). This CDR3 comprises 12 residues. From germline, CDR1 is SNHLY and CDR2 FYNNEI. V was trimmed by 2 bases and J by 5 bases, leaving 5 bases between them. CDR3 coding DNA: TGTGCCAGCAGTGAAACAGGAGATACGCAGTATTTT. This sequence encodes CASSETGDTQYF.

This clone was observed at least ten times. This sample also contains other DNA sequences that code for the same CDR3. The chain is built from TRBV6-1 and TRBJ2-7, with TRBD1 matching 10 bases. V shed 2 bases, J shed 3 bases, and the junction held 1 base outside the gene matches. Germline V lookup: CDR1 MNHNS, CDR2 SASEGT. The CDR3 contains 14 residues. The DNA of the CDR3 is TGTGCCAGCAGTGAATGGGACAGGGGCTACGAGCAGTACTTC. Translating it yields CASSEWDRGYEQYF.

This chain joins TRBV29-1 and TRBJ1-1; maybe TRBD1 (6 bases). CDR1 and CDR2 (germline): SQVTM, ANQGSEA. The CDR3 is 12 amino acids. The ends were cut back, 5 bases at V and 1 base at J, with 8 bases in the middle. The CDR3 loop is CSVQTGNTEAFF. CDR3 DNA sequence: TGCAGCGTTCAGACAGGGAACACTGAAGCTTTCTTT.

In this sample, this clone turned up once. This CDR3 reads CASSSGSSNQPQHF. As DNA, the CDR3 is TGTGCCAGCAGCTCTGGCAGTAGCAATCAGCCCCAGCATTTT. The rearrangement links TRBV11-2 to TRBJ1-5, with unresolved D. This CDR3 has 14 amino acids. V shed 4 bases and J shed 0 bases, with 7 bases lying between them. CDR1 is SGHAT and CDR2 is FQNNGV in the germline V gene. The full variable domain, in which reference TRBV11-2 and TRBJ1-5 provide the parts outside the CDR3, is EAGVAQSPRYKIIEKRQSVAFWCNPISGHATLYWYQQILGQGPKLLIQFQNNGVVDDSQLPKDRFSAERLKGVDSTLKIQPAKLEDSAVYLCASSSGSSNQPQHFGDGTRLSIL.

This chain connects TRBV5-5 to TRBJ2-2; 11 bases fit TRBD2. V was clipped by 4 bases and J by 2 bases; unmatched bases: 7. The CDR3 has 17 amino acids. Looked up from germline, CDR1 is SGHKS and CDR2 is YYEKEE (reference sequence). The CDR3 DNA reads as TGTGCCAGCAGCCGTTTACTAGCGGGAGTCAACACCGGGGAGCTGTTTTTT. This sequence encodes CASSRLLAGVNTGELFF.

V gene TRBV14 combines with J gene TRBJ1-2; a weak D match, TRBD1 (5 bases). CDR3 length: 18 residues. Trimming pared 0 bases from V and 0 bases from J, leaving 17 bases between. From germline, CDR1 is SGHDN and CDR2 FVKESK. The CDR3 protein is CASSQDGGSGMANYGYTF. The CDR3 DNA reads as TGTGCCAGCAGCCAAGACGGGGGATCGGGTATGGCTAACTATGGCTACACCTTC.

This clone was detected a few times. CDR3 in DNA: TGTGCCAGCAGTTTTGGCGGTGGTGGCGGTCAGCCCCAGCATTTT. It yields the protein CASSFGGGGGQPQHF. This rearrangement joins TRBV28 to TRBJ1-5; no firm D call. The ends were cut back, 3 bases at V and 6 bases at J, with 15 bases in the middle. Germline V gene data show CDR1 as MDHEN and CDR2 as SYDVKM. The CDR3 consists of 15 residues.

CDR3 loop: CASSLAGQRAGELFF. In DNA form, the CDR3 reads TGTGCCAGCAGTTTAGCGGGACAGCGGGCCGGGGAGCTGTTTTTT. The rearrangement links TRBV28 to TRBJ2-2, with a possible D match to TRBD1 (7 bases). The germline V gene encodes CDR1 MDHEN and CDR2 SYDVKM. The CDR3 runs to 15 residues. V lost 2 bases and J 6 bases, leaving 13 bases between the germline ends.

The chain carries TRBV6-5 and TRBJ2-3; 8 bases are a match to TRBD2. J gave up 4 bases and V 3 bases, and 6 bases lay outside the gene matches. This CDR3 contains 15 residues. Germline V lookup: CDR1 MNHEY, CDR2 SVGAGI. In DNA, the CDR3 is TGTGCCAGCAGTTATGGAAGCGGGAGACCAGATACGCAGTATTTT. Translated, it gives CASSYGSGRPDTQYF.